The 2 T cell receptor beta chains below all came from one sample that was sequenced in a study of regulatory T cells in long-lasting Graves disease (dated by TCRdb to 2020 to 2023). Library preparation employed multiplex PCR. The listed sequencing device is Illumina HiSeq 4000. iRepertoire HTBI primers and Arm-PCR amplification of CDR3 regions were used to construct TCR beta libraries. TCRdb cleaned the public reads at Q25 with fastp, built clones with MiXCR and kept in-frame beta chains. Each entry merges the rows of one CDR3 protein and shows their most common DNA and genes. Present in this sample are over 350,000 distinct CDR3 sequences, 11% to 15% of which were seen just once. The ten largest clones capture roughly 15% of the sample. The sample's time point label, in plain terms: newly diagnosed GD, antithyroid drugs for less than 3 months. RNA was extracted from PBMCs in TRIzol for both TCR sequencing and RNA sequencing.

These same records also appear under a second study, on T cells in Graves' hyperthyroidism and ophthalmopathy.

Here the sequenced sample was peripheral blood mononuclear cells (PBMCs), taken at new diagnosis, from a patient treated with antithyroid drugs. The receptor set was obtained from a woman between 45 and 65 years old with Graves disease. Donor details come from another sample of the same person, matched by shared clones.

In its sample, this clonotype was seen a few times. The rearrangement joins TRBV27 to TRBJ2-1; weak D call: TRBD1 (6 bases). V was trimmed by 5 bases and J by 3 bases, leaving 14 bases between them. The germline V gene encodes CDR1 MNHEY and CDR2 SMNVEV (reference sequence). The CDR3 has 15 amino acids. CDR3 in DNA: TGTGCCAGCAGTCACAGGGATTCCTTCTACAATGAGCAGTTCTTC. Translating it yields CASSHRDSFYNEQFF.

There are many counts of this clonotype. V is TRBV6-5 and J is TRBJ2-7; 7 nucleotides align to TRBD1. CDR1 MNHEY and CDR2 SVGAGI come from the germline V gene. The V and J ends lost 2 bases and 6 bases, in that order; junction bases with no gene match: 10. The CDR3 sequence is 15 residues long. Written as DNA, the CDR3 is TGTGCCAGCAGTTACGCGAGGGGGCGAATCTCCGAGCAGTACTTC. Protein product: CASSYARGRISEQYF.